Included here is one TCR beta chain sequence, with context. The length of the CDR3 is 14 residues. The V and J ends lost 0 bases and 4 bases, in that order; junction bases with no gene match: 5. Germline V gene sequence: CDR1 GTSNPN, CDR2 SVGIG (reference sequence). The entry originates in a study of T cell responses to AZD1222 COVID-19 vaccine. Assay: immunoSEQ multiplex PCR; the TCRdb copy retains only in-frame clones and omits some. The sample shows 150,000 to 200,000 clones, 85% to 95% of them seen only once. The starting material was peripheral blood, obtained 28 days after the second AZD1222 dose. The chain links TRBV30 to TRBJ1-1; TRBD1 matches 7 bases. The sequence was collected from an adult who received the AZD1222 COVID-19 vaccine. This CDR3 is CAWSVLRGLTEAFF. In DNA, the CDR3 is TGTGCCTGGAGTGTATTGAGGGGGCTCACTGAAGCTTTCTTT.